The 25 T cell receptor beta chains reported below all come from one sample, sequenced in a study of Ad26.COV2.S vaccination and SARS-CoV-2 variants. Treatment described: around 19 received Ad26.COV2.S at low or high dose, single or two shots; about 5 received placebo; per-sample allocation not given. Day 63 after the first injection of vaccine or placebo was the sampling time. The table came from immunoSEQ multiplex PCR; TCRdb's copy has only in-frame clones and leaves some out. The table records fewer than 900,000 clones, roughly 90% of them present only once. The source was peripheral blood, collected in a trial of Ad26.COV2.S vaccine versus placebo. The source of these receptors is a person between 18 and 65 years old who received the Ad26.COV2.S COVID-19 vaccine or a placebo.

This clone was found a few times. V is TRBV6-2 or TRBV6-3 and J is TRBJ1-5; D may be TRBD1 (5 bases). This CDR3 has 16 residues. CDR1 MNHEY and CDR2 SVGEGT come from the germline V gene. The V gene lost 0 bases and the J gene lost 1 base, with 10 bases spanning the gap. The chain's CDR3 is CASSYSQGTSNQPQHF. The CDR3 bases are TGTGCCAGCAGTTACTCCCAGGGAACAAGCAATCAGCCCCAGCATTTT.

This clone was recorded a few times. This chain links TRBV6-5 with TRBJ1-1; D unresolved. This CDR3 has 13 residues. Per germline, CDR1 MNHEY and CDR2 SVGAGI. V was trimmed by 8 bases and J by 10 bases, leaving 20 bases between them. In DNA form, the CDR3 reads TGTGCCAGCCTAGGAGTAGGGCACCTGGGAGCTTTCTTT. The encoded protein is CASLGVGHLGAFF.

The CDR3 is CASSLEGGGSGTQYF. Here the CDR3 DNA reads TGTGCCAGCAGCTTAGAGGGGGGTGGGTCGGGTACGCAGTATTTT. This chain links TRBV7-8 with TRBJ2-3, with D perhaps TRBD1 or TRBD2 (6 bases each). Germline V lookup: CDR1 SGHVS, CDR2 FQNEAQ. V was cut by 1 base and J by 8 bases, with 16 bases left in between. This CDR3 comprises 15 residues. Using reference TRBV7-8 and TRBJ2-3 for the parts outside the CDR3, the full variable domain is GAGVSQSPRYKVAKRGQDVALRCDPISGHVSLFWYQQALGQGPEFLTYFQNEAQLDKSGLPSDRFFAERPEGSVSTLKIQRTQQEDSAVYLCASSLEGGGSGTQYFGPGTRLTVL.

The chain is built from TRBV15 and TRBJ1-1; D perhaps matches TRBD1 (6 bases). From germline, CDR1 is LNHNV and CDR2 YYDKDF (reference sequence). CDR3 size: 15 residues. V lost 0 bases and J lost 8, with 16 bases in between. The CDR3 bases are TGTGCCACCAGCAGAGATTTGGGGGCCGAGGCCGAAGCTTTCTTT. Protein: CATSRDLGAEAEAFF.

The chain recombines TRBV28 with TRBJ2-1; TRBD1 might be the D (7 bases). Germline V lookup: CDR1 MDHEN, CDR2 SYDVKM. The CDR3 consists of 16 residues. V lost 6 bases, J lost 2 bases, and 17 bases lay in between. As DNA, the CDR3 is TGTGCCAGCAGGGGCAGGGGGGTCAGCGCCTACAATGAGCAGTTCTTC. Translating gives CASRGRGVSAYNEQFF.

V usage is TRBV19 and J usage is TRBJ1-5; 10 bases match TRBD1. This CDR3 region has 15 residues. The junction had 4 bases not matched to a gene; V was cut back by 6 bases and J by 2 bases. Germline V lookup: CDR1 LNHDA, CDR2 SQIVND (reference sequence). The CDR3 DNA follows: TGTGCCAGTAGCCGCGGACAGGGGGGCAATCAGCCCCAGCATTTT. It translates to CASSRGQGGNQPQHF. The full variable domain, its missing parts supplied by reference TRBV19 and TRBJ1-5, is DGGITQSPKYLFRKEGQNVTLSCEQNLNHDAMYWYRQDPGQGLRLIYYSQIVNDFQKGDIAEGYSVSREKKESFPLTVTSAQKNPTAFYLCASSRGQGGNQPQHFGDGTRLSIL.

The chain carries TRBV5-1 and TRBJ2-7, with D perhaps matching TRBD1 (6 bases). In germline, CDR1 is SGHRS, CDR2 YFSETQ. The V gene lost 0 bases and the J gene lost 2 bases, with 12 bases spanning the gap. This CDR3 contains 15 residues. CDR3 region: CASSLAAGVPYEQYF. As DNA, the CDR3 is TGCGCCAGCAGCTTGGCGGCAGGGGTACCCTACGAGCAGTACTTC.

Remarks on this clone: Other nucleotide sequences from this sample produce the same CDR3. The chain joins TRBV18 to TRBJ2-3, with D possibly TRBD2 on 5 matching bases. The CDR3 runs to 14 residues. V gave up 3 bases and J gave up 1 base, with 8 bases separating them. CDR1 and CDR2 (germline): KGHSH, LQKENI. CDR3 coding DNA: TGTGCCAGCTCACCGAGGGCCGGCACAGATACGCAGTATTTT. Translating gives CASSPRAGTDTQYF. Drawing the rest from reference TRBV18 and TRBJ2-3, the complete variable domain is NAGVMQNPRHLVRRRGQEARLRCSPMKGHSHVYWYRQLPEEGLKFMVYLQKENIIDESGMPKERFSAEFPKEGPSILRIQQVVRGDSAAYFCASSPRAGTDTQYFGPGTRLTVL.

The chain combines TRBV5-1 with TRBJ2-4; D not certain. CDR3 size: 14 residues. V was trimmed by 4 bases and J by 8 bases, leaving 16 bases between them. CDR1 and CDR2 (germline): SGHRS, YFSETQ. The CDR3 coding sequence is TGCGCCAGCAGCACTGACCCGGATCTGGACATTCAGTACTTC. Protein product: CASSTDPDLDIQYF.

The V call is TRBV5-6, the J call TRBJ1-2, with 7 nucleotides matching TRBD1. Germline CDR1 SGHDT, CDR2 YYEEEE. Trimming removed 4 bases from V and 8 bases from J; junction bases left unmatched: 11. CDR3 length: 14 residues. DNA of the CDR3: TGTGCCAGCAGCGGCAGTCCACAGGGGAGCGGCTACACCTTC. As protein: CASSGSPQGSGYTF. The entire variable domain, with the rest obtained from reference TRBV5-6 and TRBJ1-2, is as follows: DAGVTQSPTHLIKTRGQQVTLRCSPKSGHDTVSWYQQALGQGPQFIFQYYEEEERQRGNFPDRFSGHQFPNYSSELNVNALLLGDSALYLCASSGSPQGSGYTFGSGTRLTVV.

On this clone itself: Its ends do not fully match the called genes, so a read error is possible. V is TRBV20-1 and J is TRBJ2-7; D could derive from TRBD1 or TRBD2 (5 bases each). The germline gives CDR1 DFQATT, CDR2 SNEGSKA (reference sequence). The CDR3 totals 10 residues. In DNA form, the CDR3 reads TGCAGTGCTAGAGCCGGGACGGCCGAATTC. Translation gives CSARAGTAEF.

This clone was seen a single time. The chain uses TRBV11-2 and TRBJ2-7; D gene uncertain. CDR3 size: 15 residues. Germline V gene sequence: CDR1 SGHAT, CDR2 FQNNGV. V was clipped by 4 bases and J by 0 bases, with 13 bases between them. The CDR3 nucleotides are TGTGCCAGCAGCTCCCGGGCGCAGAGCTCCTACGAGCAGTACTTC. This codes for CASSSRAQSSYEQYF. Variable domain in full (rest from reference TRBV11-2 and TRBJ2-7): EAGVAQSPRYKIIEKRQSVAFWCNPISGHATLYWYQQILGQGPKLLIQFQNNGVVDDSQLPKDRFSAERLKGVDSTLKIQPAKLEDSAVYLCASSSRAQSSYEQYFGPGTRLTVT.

This chain links TRBV5-1 with TRBJ2-7; TRBD2 is a possible D gene (6 bases). Trimming cost V 0 bases and J 0 bases, with 13 bases left between them. The CDR3 covers 16 residues. Germline values: CDR1 SGHRS, CDR2 YFSETQ. CDR3 residues: CASSLDFAGSSYEQYF. DNA of the CDR3: TGCGCCAGCAGCTTGGACTTCGCGGGATCCTCCTACGAGCAGTACTTC.

V and J are TRBV6-5 and TRBJ1-4; 7 bases agree with TRBD1. Trimming at V came to 6 bases and at J to 12 bases, leaving 16 bases not matched to a gene. The CDR3 extends over 15 amino acids. From germline, CDR1 is MNHEY and CDR2 SVGAGI. DNA for the CDR3: TGTGCCAGCAGCCCAGCAGGGGGAGGAAGGGCCGAACTGTTTTTT. This gives the protein CASSPAGGGRAELFF.

The chain combines TRBV20-1 with TRBJ1-3, with unresolved D. Trimming removed 2 bases at V and 4 bases at J, with 3 bases between. Germline CDR1 reads DFQATT; CDR2 reads SNEGSKA (reference sequence). The CDR3 sequence is 11 residues long. This CDR3 is CSARRGNTIYF. CDR3 coding DNA: TGCAGTGCTAGACGGGGAAACACCATATATTTT.

This clone was seen once. V and J are TRBV5-6 and TRBJ1-5; D is unclear. Germline V gives CDR1 SGHDT, CDR2 YYEEEE. V lost 0 bases to trimming and J lost 5 bases, with 6 bases between them. The CDR3 consists of 13 residues. CDR3 residues: CASSLGRDQPQHF. CDR3 DNA: TGTGCCAGCAGCTTGGGCCGTGATCAGCCCCAGCATTTT.

V usage is TRBV30 and J usage is TRBJ2-1; 7 nucleotides align to TRBD2. Unmatched junction bases numbered 3, after V lost 0 bases and J lost 4 bases. The CDR3 runs 14 residues. CDR1 GTSNPN and CDR2 SVGIG come from the germline V gene (reference sequence). For the CDR3, the DNA is TGTGCCTGGAGTGTGGAGCGGGGATACAATGAGCAGTTCTTC. Amino acid sequence: CAWSVERGYNEQFF.

The J gene is TRBJ2-1, the V gene TRBV3-1 (or the pseudogene TRBV3-2); 9 bases fit TRBD1. V dropped 6 bases and J dropped 6; count of bases not matched to a gene: 6. CDR3 length: 14 residues. Germline V CDR1 and CDR2: LGHDT, YNNKEL (reference sequence). The CDR3 sequence is CASRQGAGSNEQFF. DNA for the CDR3: TGTGCCAGCAGACAGGGGGCAGGATCCAATGAGCAGTTCTTC.

CDR3 sequence (DNA): TGTGCCAGTAGTATAAGAGGACAACTTGAAAAACTGTTTTTT. Its translation is CASSIRGQLEKLFF. The chain recombines TRBV19 with TRBJ1-4, with TRBD1 as a possible D gene (5 bases). V lost 2 bases to trimming and J lost 7 bases, with 11 bases between them. This CDR3 is 14 amino acids long. CDR1 is LNHDA and CDR2 is SQIVND in the germline V gene (reference sequence).

This clone has a single count. The chain is built from TRBV6-1 and TRBJ2-1; 10 bases align to TRBD1. Losses at the gene ends were 4 bases for V and 4 bases for J; bases not matched to a gene: 10. Germline loops: CDR1 MNHNS, CDR2 SASEGT. This CDR3 contains 17 residues. The DNA for the CDR3 is TGTGCCAGCAGTGCCTCATGGGGGGACAGGGGATACAATGAGCAGTTCTTC. It specifies CASSASWGDRGYNEQFF.

As to this clone: At one end the junction does not follow the germline gene, possibly because of a read error. The chain has TRBV11-2 and TRBJ1-4; perhaps TRBD1 as D (5 bases). Germline CDR1 SGHAT, CDR2 FQNNGV. CDR3 length: 14 amino acids. The CDR3 region is CASSLEGAGEKLFF. CDR3 sequence (DNA): TGTGCCAGCAGTTTAGAAGGGGCAGGGGAAAAACTGTTTTTT.

The chain employs TRBV6-4 and TRBJ1-1; no definite D call. CDR3 size: 13 residues. Trimming removed 3 bases at V and 4 bases at J, with 9 bases between. In germline, CDR1 is MRHNA, CDR2 SNTAGT. CDR3 nucleotide sequence: TGTGCCAGCAGTGATCTGGTTGGCACTGAAGCTTTCTTT. It yields the protein CASSDLVGTEAFF.

The V and J genes are TRBV18 and TRBJ2-1, with D perhaps given as TRBD1 or TRBD2 (5 bases each). V lost 6 bases, J lost 3 bases, and 9 bases lay in between. Germline CDR1 KGHSH, CDR2 LQKENI. This CDR3 has 13 residues. The CDR3 region is CASSGPSYNEQFF. The DNA for the CDR3 is TGTGCCAGCTCGGGACCTAGCTACAATGAGCAGTTCTTC.

The J gene is TRBJ2-2, the V gene TRBV7-7; no definite D call. The CDR3 has 17 residues. With 1 base removed from V and 4 bases from J, the gap between germline ends came to 16 bases. Per germline, CDR1 SSHAT and CDR2 FNYEAQ (reference sequence). The CDR3 here is CASSLEVNPSATGELFF. In DNA, the CDR3 is TGTGCCAGCAGCTTAGAAGTCAACCCCTCGGCCACCGGGGAGCTGTTTTTT.

This chain connects TRBV5-1 to TRBJ2-7, with TRBD1 identical over 7 bases. From germline, CDR1 is SGHRS and CDR2 YFSETQ. This CDR3 is 14 amino acids long. The J segment lost 2 bases and the V segment lost 4 bases, leaving 6 bases of the junction unmatched. The CDR3 bases are TGCGCCAGCAGCCCCAGACAGGGAGCCTACGAGCAGTACTTC. Its protein product is CASSPRQGAYEQYF. The full variable domain, its missing parts supplied by reference TRBV5-1 and TRBJ2-7, is KAGVTQTPRYLIKTRGQQVTLSCSPISGHRSVSWYQQTPGQGLQFLFEYFSETQRNKGNFPGRFSGRQFSNSRSEMNVSTLELGDSALYLCASSPRQGAYEQYFGPGTRLTVT.